The clone carrying this T cell receptor (beta chain) appeared a few times. Its antigen is as yet unknown. The CDR3 is 15 amino acids. In germline, CDR1 is MDHEN, CDR2 SYDVKM. Trimming shortened V by 7 bases and J by 0 bases, and 16 bases separated the two germline ends. The data derive from a study of identical twins. TCRdb reanalysed the 5' RACE reads using MiXCR and keeps one entry per CDR3 protein. The sample yields approximately 350,000 distinct CDR3 sequences, roughly an eighth seen once. Findings of the study overall: Invariant MAIT and iNKT cells could partly confound zero-insertion analyses.

The same sample was also studied in work on yellow fever vaccine responses in identical twins.

The sequence came from a woman under 30 in good health. Sequencing was performed on CD8+ T cells sorted from blood. This chain links TRBV28 with TRBJ2-7; D is perhaps TRBD1 (5 bases). In DNA form, the CDR3 reads TGTGCCAGCACCACCCCAGGGTCCCTCTCCTACGAGCAGTACTTC. Translated, it gives CASTTPGSLSYEQYF. Based on the CDR3 plus reference TRBV28 and TRBJ2-7, the full variable domain is DVKVTQSSRYLVKRTGEKVFLECVQDMDHENMFWYRQDPGLGLRLIYFSYDVKMKEKGDIPEGYSVSREKKERFSLILESASTNQTSMYLCASTTPGSLSYEQYFGPGTRLTVT.